This T cell receptor (beta chain) was recovered during a study of patients and donors after allogeneic stem cell transplantation. TCRdb analysed the RT-PCR reads with MiXCR anew, one entry per CDR3 protein. The data show 920,000 or so distinct CDR3 sequences, roughly 17% seen once. This clonotype was observed a few times. Sequencing used blood, either unsorted or a sorted T cell fraction (not recorded which). The sequence derives from a human donor who was either an allogeneic HSCT recipient or a stem cell or donor lymphocyte infusion donor (not recorded which). It is not recorded whose cells these are; they may come from a transplant donor.

The CDR3 loop is CASERGKNIQYF. CDR3 coding DNA: TGTGCCTCTGAGAGGGGGAAAAACATTCAGTACTTC. V gene TRBV30 combines with J gene TRBJ2-4; possible D gene TRBD1, 6 bases. Germline V gene lookup returns CDR1 GTSNPN and CDR2 SVGIG (reference sequence). V gave up 7 bases and J gave up 4 bases, with 11 bases separating them. The CDR3 sequence is 12 residues long.